This TCR beta chain is from a study of blood T cell repertoires in COVID-19. For the study at large: Italy, Spain and the United States were the sources of the convalescent and acute COVID-19 samples. PBMCs, B-cell-depleted T cells, or T cells provided the cDNA or gDNA that made up the material.

Looked up from germline, CDR1 is SGHTA and CDR2 is FQGNSA. The CDR3 has 14 residues. Trimming took off 7 bases at V and 0 bases at J, with 10 bases between the two ends. As originally analysed: Estimated nucleated cell counts came from reference gene primer amplification. Clones were sequenced by immunoSEQ multiplex PCR, and TCRdb holds only the in-frame ones, with some missing. V, J and clone size are taken as reported in that table, and D and trimming were inferred from the DNA itself. This sample yields 120,000 to 150,000 clones, of which approximately 89% are seen a single time; around 1.5% belongs to the top ten.

The receptor comes from a human donor in a cohort sampled during active COVID-19. J is TRBJ1-3 and V is TRBV7-2, with D possibly TRBD1 on 5 matching bases. The sequenced sample was peripheral blood. CDR3 sequence (DNA): TGTGCCAGCAAGGACGACAGCTCTGGAAACACCATATATTTT. Encoded protein: CASKDDSSGNTIYF.